This is a list of T cell receptor beta chains from one sample in a study of blood T cell repertoires in COVID-19. TCRdb's table, derived via immunoSEQ multiplex PCR, lists solely in-frame clones and lacks some. Among roughly 200,000 clones listed, almost 90% were seen once. What was sequenced was peripheral blood. The receptors stem from a man over 45 with acute or convalescent COVID-19. The CDR3 runs from the conserved cysteine through the conserved F or W. The order of the fields is V gene, CDR3 length, D gene, clone size, J gene, CDR3 protein, CDR3 DNA. A D gene is named only where the DNA matches it firmly. Clone sizes are given selectively: once, few, many, or a class where the clone is expanded.

TRBV7-8,18,TRBD1,NA,TRBJ1-2,CASSLRAADREDVNGYTF,TGTGCCAGCAGCTTAAGGGCGGCCGACAGGGAGGATGTGAATGGCTACACCTTC
TRBV12-3/TRBV12-4,13,NA,NA,TRBJ1-1,CASNPSRSAKAFF,TGTGCCAGCAACCCCAGCCGGAGTGCAAAAGCTTTCTTT
TRBV6-5,14,TRBD2,NA,TRBJ2-2,CASSTSGGYGELFF,TGTGCCAGCAGCACTAGCGGGGGGTACGGGGAGCTGTTTTTT
TRBV24-1,15,NA,NA,TRBJ1-4,CATSEGPGRGEKLFF,TGTGCCACCAGTGAGGGGCCAGGACGAGGTGAAAAACTGTTTTTT
TRBV7-3,13,TRBD1,NA,TRBJ2-1,CASSFLRGNEQFF,TGTGCCAGCAGCTTCCTCAGGGGGAATGAGCAGTTCTTC
TRBV4-2,17,TRBD2,NA,TRBJ2-5,CASSPRGSGGTGETQYF,TGTGCCAGCAGCCCCCGAGGTAGCGGGGGTACTGGCGAGACCCAGTACTTC
TRBV30,14,NA,NA,TRBJ1-2,CAWSDSPPNYGYTF,TGTGCCTGGAGTGACAGCCCACCAAACTATGGCTACACCTTC
TRBV4-2,16,TRBD2,once,TRBJ2-5,CASSQQRGGGQETQYF,TGTGCCAGCAGCCAACAGAGAGGCGGGGGCCAAGAGACCCAGTACTTC
TRBV5-4,13,NA,NA,TRBJ1-5,CASSPPGGQPQHF,TGTGCCAGCAGCCCACCGGGGGGTCAGCCCCAGCATTTT
TRBV10-3,14,NA,NA,TRBJ1-5,CAISGGQGDQPQHF,TGTGCCATCAGTGGTGGTCAGGGTGATCAGCCCCAGCATTTT
TRBV15,14,TRBD1,NA,TRBJ2-5,CATSRGDRKETQYF,TGTGCCACCAGCAGAGGGGACAGAAAAGAGACCCAGTACTTC
TRBV18,14,NA,NA,TRBJ2-7,CASSGTGVSNEQYF,TGTGCCAGCTCCGGGACGGGGGTCTCCAACGAGCAGTACTTC
TRBV5-6,17,NA,NA,TRBJ2-1,CASIIRDTIRRGNEQFF,TGTGCCAGCATAATCCGGGACACCATCCGCAGGGGCAATGAGCAGTTCTTC
TRBV30,13,NA,NA,TRBJ1-2,CAWSGYRVGGYTF,TGTGCCTGGAGTGGCTACAGGGTCGGTGGCTACACCTTC
TRBV7-3,12,TRBD2,NA,TRBJ2-1,CASSYSGREQFF,TGTGCCAGCAGTTATAGCGGGAGGGAGCAGTTCTTC
TRBV28,17,NA,NA,TRBJ1-3,CASSLWSAQTDGNTIYF,TGTGCCAGCAGTTTGTGGTCGGCGCAGACAGATGGAAACACCATATATTTT
TRBV10-3,14,TRBD1,NA,TRBJ1-4,CAIRAGTGHEKLFF,TGTGCCATCAGGGCCGGGACAGGGCATGAAAAACTGTTTTTT
TRBV5-1,13,NA,NA,TRBJ2-1,CASSDKDRGKQFF,TGCGCCAGCAGCGATAAGGATCGCGGAAAGCAGTTCTTC
TRBV7-2,13,NA,once,TRBJ1-1,CASSFRGSAEAFF,TGTGCCAGCAGCTTCAGGGGATCCGCTGAAGCTTTCTTT
TRBV28,14,TRBD1,few,TRBJ1-2,CASSLFQGARGYTF,TGTGCCAGCAGTTTGTTCCAGGGGGCGCGGGGCTACACCTTC
TRBV4-2,18,TRBD1,NA,TRBJ1-1,CASSRGTGGEILNTEAFF,TGTGCCAGCAGCCGCGGGACAGGGGGTGAGATCTTGAACACTGAAGCTTTCTTT
TRBV27,14,NA,NA,TRBJ1-2,CASTPLGNNYGYTF,TGTGCCAGCACTCCACTCGGGAATAACTATGGCTACACCTTC
TRBV9,15,TRBD2,NA,TRBJ2-1,CASSASGGRYNEQFF,TGTGCCAGCAGCGCATCGGGGGGTCGTTACAATGAGCAGTTCTTC
TRBV7-2,18,NA,NA,TRBJ2-2,CASSLEGNPIANTGELFF,TGTGCCAGCAGCTTGGAGGGAAACCCCATCGCGAACACCGGGGAGCTGTTTTTT
TRBV6-5,14,NA,NA,TRBJ2-1,CASRLGLATDEQFF,TGTGCCAGCAGACTCGGACTCGCAACGGATGAGCAGTTCTTC
TRBV5-6,18,TRBD1,NA,TRBJ2-3,CASSLGGQLLSITDTQYF,TGTGCCAGCAGCTTGGGGGGACAGCTTTTGTCCATCACAGATACGCAGTATTTT
TRBV2,12,TRBD1,NA,TRBJ2-5,CATWDSQETQYF,TGTGCCACCTGGGACAGCCAAGAGACCCAGTACTTC
TRBV6-5,13,TRBD1,NA,TRBJ1-5,CASSDRGNQPQHF,TGTGCCAGCAGCGACAGGGGCAATCAGCCCCAGCATTTT
TRBV24-1,16,NA,NA,TRBJ2-1,CATSDWRGGSYNEQFF,TGTGCCACCAGTGATTGGAGAGGGGGCTCCTACAATGAGCAGTTCTTC
TRBV18,15,NA,NA,TRBJ2-5,CASSPSTGLQETQYF,TGTGCCAGCTCACCCTCGACAGGACTCCAAGAGACCCAGTACTTC
TRBV13,15,TRBD2,NA,TRBJ2-1,CASSLGRGGQREQFF,TGTGCCAGCAGCTTAGGCCGGGGGGGGCAGCGAGAGCAGTTCTTC
TRBV7-3,14,TRBD1,NA,TRBJ2-5,CASSQQGVGETQYF,TGTGCCAGCAGCCAACAGGGGGTCGGAGAGACCCAGTACTTC
TRBV4-1,15,NA,NA,TRBJ2-4,CASSQVILAKNIQYF,TGCGCCAGCAGCCAAGTTATACTAGCCAAAAACATTCAGTACTTC
TRBV2,14,NA,NA,TRBJ2-1,CASGSPYSYNEQFF,TGTGCCAGCGGGAGCCCTTACTCCTACAATGAGCAGTTCTTC
TRBV4-1,17,TRBD2,NA,TRBJ2-1,CASSQEVLAADYNEQFF,TGCGCCAGCAGCCAAGAAGTCCTAGCGGCCGACTACAATGAGCAGTTCTTC
TRBV9,13,NA,once,TRBJ2-1,CASSVYPGNEQFF,TGTGCCAGCAGCGTATATCCCGGGAATGAGCAGTTCTTC
TRBV5-4,16,NA,NA,TRBJ2-2,CASSLGVGVGTGELFF,TGTGCCAGCAGCTTGGGTGTGGGAGTCGGCACCGGGGAGCTGTTTTTT
TRBV7-8,16,NA,NA,TRBJ1-4,CASSLVFTGYSEKLFF,TGTGCCAGCAGCTTAGTGTTCACAGGGTATAGTGAAAAACTGTTTTTT
TRBV27,12,NA,NA,TRBJ2-7,CASGWGGAEQYF,TGTGCCAGCGGATGGGGTGGGGCCGAGCAGTACTTC
TRBV3-1/TRBV3-2,16,TRBD2,NA,TRBJ2-1,CASSPGLVSPYNEQFF,TGTGCCAGCAGCCCCGGACTAGTTTCGCCCTACAATGAGCAGTTCTTC
TRBV27,18,TRBD1,NA,TRBJ2-2,CASSFRDRENFNTGELFF,TGTGCCAGCAGTTTTAGGGACAGGGAAAACTTTAACACCGGGGAGCTGTTTTTT
TRBV7-9,15,NA,NA,TRBJ1-1,CASSLVTTGGTEAFF,TGTGCCAGCAGCTTAGTAACAACCGGAGGCACTGAAGCTTTCTTT
TRBV29-1,13,NA,NA,TRBJ2-1,CSATRSSYNEQFF,TGCAGCGCCACTAGGAGCTCCTACAATGAGCAGTTCTTC
TRBV11-3,15,TRBD1,NA,TRBJ2-1,CASSSRDRVDNEQFF,TGTGCCAGCAGCTCCCGGGACAGGGTGGACAATGAGCAGTTCTTC
TRBV27,16,TRBD1,NA,TRBJ2-1,CASSGQGTHYYNEQFF,TGTGCCAGCAGTGGACAGGGGACCCACTACTACAATGAGCAGTTCTTC
TRBV2,15,NA,few,TRBJ1-6,CASSEESSYNSPLHF,TGTGCCAGCAGTGAAGAGAGCTCCTATAATTCACCCCTCCACTTT